This entry features one T cell receptor (beta chain) sequence. The sample belongs to a study of blood T cell repertoires in COVID-19. Study as a whole: From the United States, Italy and Spain came samples of acute and convalescent COVID-19. PBMCs, B-cell-depleted T cells, or T cells provided the cDNA or gDNA that made up the material.

Trimming removed 4 bases at V and 0 bases at J, with 13 bases between. The CDR3 has 15 amino acids. Germline V lookup: CDR1 SNHLY, CDR2 FYNNEI. In the original processing: Scientists estimated how many nucleated cells there were by amplifying reference gene primers. Profiling relied on immunoSEQ multiplex PCR, and the TCRdb table lists in-frame clones only, not all of them. The DNA gave D and trimming, while V, J and clone size come from that table. Here the sample spans around 270,000 clones, roughly 86% being singletons. The sequence derives from a woman aged 45-65 years with acute or convalescent COVID-19. The sample comprised peripheral blood. The chain employs TRBV2 and TRBJ2-7; no definite D call. The CDR3 DNA is TGTGCCAGCAGTGTGGCCCGCGGTCCCTCCTACGAGCAGTACTTC. It codes for CASSVARGPSYEQYF.